This T cell receptor beta chain emerged from a study of blood T cell repertoires in COVID-19. Generated by immunoSEQ multiplex PCR, the TCRdb table keeps only in-frame clones and is missing some. The sample records about 250,000 clones, 70% to 80% being singletons. CDR1 is SEHNR, CDR2 FQNEAQ, per germline (reference sequence). Trimming stripped 0 bases from V and 3 bases from J, with 6 bases between. The CDR3 consists of 13 residues. The source material was peripheral blood. The sequence came from a woman at least 80 years old with acute or convalescent COVID-19. The chain joins TRBV7-9 to TRBJ2-7, with a possible D match to TRBD2 (5 bases). The CDR3 DNA reads as TGTGCCAGCAGCTTAGCGGGGAGCTACGAGCAGTACTTC. Its protein is CASSLAGSYEQYF.